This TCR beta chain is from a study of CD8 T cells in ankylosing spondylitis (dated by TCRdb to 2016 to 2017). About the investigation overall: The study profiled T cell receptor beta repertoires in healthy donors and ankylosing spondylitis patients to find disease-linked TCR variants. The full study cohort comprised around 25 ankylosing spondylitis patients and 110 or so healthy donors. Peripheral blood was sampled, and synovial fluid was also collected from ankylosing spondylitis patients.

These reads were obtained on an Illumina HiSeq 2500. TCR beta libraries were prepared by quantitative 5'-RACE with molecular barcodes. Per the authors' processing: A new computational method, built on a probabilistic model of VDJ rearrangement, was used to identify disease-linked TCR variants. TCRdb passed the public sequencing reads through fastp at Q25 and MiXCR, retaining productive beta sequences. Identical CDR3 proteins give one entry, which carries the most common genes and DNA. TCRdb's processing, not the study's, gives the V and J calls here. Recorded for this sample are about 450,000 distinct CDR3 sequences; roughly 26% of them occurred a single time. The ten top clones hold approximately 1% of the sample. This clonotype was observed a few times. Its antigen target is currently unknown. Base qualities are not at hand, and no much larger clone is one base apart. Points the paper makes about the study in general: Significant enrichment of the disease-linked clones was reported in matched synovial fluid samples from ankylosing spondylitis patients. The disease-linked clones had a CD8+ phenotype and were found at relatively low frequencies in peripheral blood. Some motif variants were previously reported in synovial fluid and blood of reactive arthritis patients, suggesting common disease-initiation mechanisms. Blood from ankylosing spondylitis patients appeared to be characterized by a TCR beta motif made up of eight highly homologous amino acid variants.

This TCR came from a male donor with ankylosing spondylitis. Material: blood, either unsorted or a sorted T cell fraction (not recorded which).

For the CDR3, the sequence is CASSLGSYTQYF. The nucleotide sequence reads as follows: TGTGCCAGCAGCTTAGGCTCGTATACGCAGTATTTT. Recombination joined TRBV11-2 with TRBJ2-3; no D segment can be confidently identified. CDR1 and CDR2 are read off the germline V gene as SGHAT and FQNNGV. At the junction V is shortened by 1 base and J by 7 bases, with 6 bases in between. The CDR3 holds 12 amino acids from the cysteine to the phenylalanine. Only the CDR3 DNA stays, 36 bases, in frame from base 1.